This TCR beta chain was captured in a study of siplizumab effects on memory and regulatory T cells (dated by TCRdb to the late 2010s). Broadly, across the study: The effect of the anti-CD2 antibody siplizumab on alloreactive T-cell subsets was examined in allogeneic mixed lymphocyte reactions constructed from human PBMCs.

Sorted unstimulated T cells and proliferating T cells recovered from mixed lymphocyte reactions underwent TCRbeta CDR3 sequencing. Fresh whole blood from about 11 HLA-typed healthy donors was used as the source from which PBMCs were isolated. The CDR3 contains 16 residues, cysteine and phenylalanine counted. The retained sequence is limited to the CDR3, 48 bases, with the frame set at the first base. Germline trimming amounts to 3 bases on V and 4 bases on J, with 7 as the count of junction bases outside the gene matches. CDR1 and CDR2 were assigned from the germline V gene as MNHNS and SASEGT. With regard to this clone: Its antigen target is currently unknown. No clone much larger than this one lies a single base away; base qualities are absent.

Points the paper makes about the study in general: About 75-97% of proliferating CD4+ or CD8+ clones could not be given a naive or memory phenotype. Because sequences below about 10^-5 frequency were poorly captured, only a minor fraction of alloreactive clones could be mapped to unstimulated subsets. Whether proliferating Tregs from siplizumab cultures were suppressive was not functionally confirmed. The cumulative frequency of alloreactive sequences traceable to unstimulated CD4+ memory T cells was significantly reduced by siplizumab. Compared with memory T cells, unstimulated naive T cells appeared more diverse, and naive cells seemed to make a substantial contribution to the alloresponse. Among mappable alloreactive CD4+ clones, the Treg-derived fraction averaged around 69% with siplizumab versus 25% to 30% in control reactions.

The library relied on the immunoSEQ multiplex PCR assay. Each sample had about 10^5 TCR templates assayed by the deep sequencing platform. Genomic DNA extracted from sorted T cells was used for TCRbeta CDR3 sequencing. The authors processed their data as follows. The R programming language was used for clonal analysis of the TCRbeta CDR3 data. Unstimulated samples were compared with post-reaction CFSE-low samples to define alloreactive CD4+ and CD8+ clones. By matching sequences to the repertoires of sorted unstimulated Treg and non-Treg cells, each alloreactive CD4+ clone was assigned a regulatory or non-regulatory origin. The table was pulled from immuneACCESS by TCRdb, which kept in-frame rearrangements only. Such tables lose some clones; where checked, under half of the loss comes from unresolved V genes, and the rest has no known cause. Clonal size and the V and J genes are those of that table, whereas D and trimming came from the DNA. The sample table holds 90,000 to 95,000 clones, of which 93% were seen once. The leading ten clones occupy approximately 5.9% of the sample.

The source of this sequence is a human donor in good health. Here the chain combines TRBV6-1 and TRBJ2-1; the central 9 bases match TRBD1. Material: CD8+ T cells sorted from blood. The CDR3 has the sequence CASSDTGTGIYNEQFF. The DNA is TGTGCCAGCAGTGACACCGGGACAGGGATTTACAATGAGCAGTTCTTC.